This T cell receptor beta chain was observed in a study of CD8 T cells in ankylosing spondylitis. Regarding the study as a whole: Roughly 8 highly homologous variants made up a TCR beta motif, and this motif appeared characteristic of ankylosing spondylitis blood. Disease-linked clones were CD8+ and relatively rare in peripheral blood.

In this sample, this clonotype turned up many times. Its antigen is still unknown. MiXCR was run by TCRdb on the 5' RACE reads, yielding one entry per CDR3 protein. The table has 200,000 to 300,000 distinct CDR3 sequences, about 10% seen once. J gave up 4 bases and V 5 bases, and 6 bases lay outside the gene matches. Germline CDR1 reads LGHDT; CDR2 reads YNNKEL (reference sequence). This CDR3 spans 15 amino acids. The clonotype originates from a male donor with ankylosing spondylitis or in good health (not recorded which). Source material: blood, either unsorted or a sorted T cell fraction (not recorded which). The chain couples TRBV3-1 to TRBJ2-2; TRBD1 matches 8 bases. This CDR3 reads CASSFDRGGTGELFF. Here the CDR3 DNA reads TGTGCCAGCAGCTTCGACAGGGGTGGCACCGGGGAGCTGTTTTTT.